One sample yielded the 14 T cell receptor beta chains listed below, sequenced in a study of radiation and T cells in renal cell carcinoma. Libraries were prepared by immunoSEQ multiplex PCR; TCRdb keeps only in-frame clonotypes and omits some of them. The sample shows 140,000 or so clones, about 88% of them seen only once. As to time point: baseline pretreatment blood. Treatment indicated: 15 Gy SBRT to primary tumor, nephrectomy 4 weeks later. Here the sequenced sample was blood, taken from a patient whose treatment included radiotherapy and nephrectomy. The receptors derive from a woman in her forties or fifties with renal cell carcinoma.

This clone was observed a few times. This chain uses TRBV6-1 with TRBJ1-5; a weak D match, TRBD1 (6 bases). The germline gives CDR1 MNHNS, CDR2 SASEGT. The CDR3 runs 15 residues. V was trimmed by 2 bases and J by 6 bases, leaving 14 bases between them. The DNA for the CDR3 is TGTGCCAGCAGTGAACAGGGGCAGCGGGGTCAGCCCCAGCATTTT. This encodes CASSEQGQRGQPQHF.

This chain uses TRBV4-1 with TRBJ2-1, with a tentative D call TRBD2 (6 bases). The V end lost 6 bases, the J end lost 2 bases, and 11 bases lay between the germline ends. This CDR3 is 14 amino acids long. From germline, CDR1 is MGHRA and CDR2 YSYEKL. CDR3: CASRPEGTYNEQFF. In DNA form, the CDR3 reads TGCGCCAGCAGGCCGGAGGGTACCTACAATGAGCAGTTCTTC.

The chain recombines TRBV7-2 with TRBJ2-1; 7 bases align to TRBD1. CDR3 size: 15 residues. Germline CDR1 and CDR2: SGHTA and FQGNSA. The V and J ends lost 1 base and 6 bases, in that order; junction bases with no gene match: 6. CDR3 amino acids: CASSLGAGGSNEQFF. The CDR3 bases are TGTGCCAGCAGCTTAGGGGCAGGGGGTAGCAATGAGCAGTTCTTC.

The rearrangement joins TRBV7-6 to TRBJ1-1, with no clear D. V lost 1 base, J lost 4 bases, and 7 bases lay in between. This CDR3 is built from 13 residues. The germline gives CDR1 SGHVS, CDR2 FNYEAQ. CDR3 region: CASSLEVGTEAFF. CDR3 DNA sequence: TGTGCCAGCAGCTTAGAGGTCGGCACTGAAGCTTTCTTT.

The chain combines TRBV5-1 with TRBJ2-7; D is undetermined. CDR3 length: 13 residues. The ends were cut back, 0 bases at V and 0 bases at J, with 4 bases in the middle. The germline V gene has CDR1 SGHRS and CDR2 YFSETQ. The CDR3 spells CASSLDHSYEQYF. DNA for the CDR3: TGCGCCAGCAGCTTGGACCACTCCTACGAGCAGTACTTC.

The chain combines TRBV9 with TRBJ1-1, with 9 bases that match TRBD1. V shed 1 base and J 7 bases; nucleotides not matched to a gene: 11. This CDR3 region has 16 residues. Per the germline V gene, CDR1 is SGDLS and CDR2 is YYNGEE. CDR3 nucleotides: TGTGCCAGCAGCGTAACACAGGGGGCGTTTTCGGTTGAAGCTTTCTTT. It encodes CASSVTQGAFSVEAFF.

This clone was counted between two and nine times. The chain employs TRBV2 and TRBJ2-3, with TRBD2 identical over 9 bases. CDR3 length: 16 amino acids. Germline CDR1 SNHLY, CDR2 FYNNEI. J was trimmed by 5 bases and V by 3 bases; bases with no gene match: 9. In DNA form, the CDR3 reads TGTGCCAGCAGTGATGGGGCTAGCGGGGCAATAGATACGCAGTATTTT. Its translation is CASSDGASGAIDTQYF.

CDR3 nucleotides: TGTGCCAGCTCCTTAAATTACGGGGAGGCAGATACGCAGTATTTT. Translation: CASSLNYGEADTQYF. This chain uses TRBV18 with TRBJ2-3, with D perhaps TRBD2 (6 bases). Germline CDR1 reads KGHSH; CDR2 reads LQKENI. CDR3 length: 15 amino acids. Trimming removed 6 bases from V and 4 bases from J, with 17 bases in between.

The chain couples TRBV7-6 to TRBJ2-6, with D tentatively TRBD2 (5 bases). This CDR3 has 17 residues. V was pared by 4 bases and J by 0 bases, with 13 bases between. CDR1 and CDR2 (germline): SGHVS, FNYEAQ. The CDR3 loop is CASSSWTDGSGANVLTF. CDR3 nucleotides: TGTGCCAGCAGCTCATGGACTGACGGCTCTGGGGCCAACGTCCTGACTTTC.

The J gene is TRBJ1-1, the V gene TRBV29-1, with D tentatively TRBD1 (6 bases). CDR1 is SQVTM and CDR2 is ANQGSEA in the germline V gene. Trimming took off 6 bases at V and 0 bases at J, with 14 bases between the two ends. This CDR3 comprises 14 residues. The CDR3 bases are TGCAGCGTGACGGGACATAGCATGAACACTGAAGCTTTCTTT. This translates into CSVTGHSMNTEAFF. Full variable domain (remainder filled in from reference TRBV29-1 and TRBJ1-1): SAVISQKPSRDICQRGTSLTIQCQVDSQVTMMFWYRQQPGQSLTLIATANQGSEATYESGFVIDKFPISRPNLTFSTLTVSNMSPEDSSIYLCSVTGHSMNTEAFFGQGTRLTVV.

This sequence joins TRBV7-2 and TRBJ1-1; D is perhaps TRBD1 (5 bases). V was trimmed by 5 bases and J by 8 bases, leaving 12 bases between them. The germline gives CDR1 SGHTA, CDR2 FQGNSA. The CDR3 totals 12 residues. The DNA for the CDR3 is TGTGCCAGCAGCATAGACAGACCAGAAGCTTTCTTT. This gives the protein CASSIDRPEAFF. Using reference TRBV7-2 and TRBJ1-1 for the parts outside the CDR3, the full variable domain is GAGVSQSPSNKVTEKGKDVELRCDPISGHTALYWYRQSLGQGLEFLIYFQGNSAPDKSGLPSDRFSAERTGGSVSTLTIQRTQQEDSAVYLCASSIDRPEAFFGQGTRLTVV.

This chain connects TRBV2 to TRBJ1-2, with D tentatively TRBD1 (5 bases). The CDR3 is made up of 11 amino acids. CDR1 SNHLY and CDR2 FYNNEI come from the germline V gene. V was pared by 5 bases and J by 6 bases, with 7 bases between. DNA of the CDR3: TGTGCCAGCAGTATCAGGGATGGCTACACCTTC. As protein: CASSIRDGYTF. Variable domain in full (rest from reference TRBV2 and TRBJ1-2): EPEVTQTPSHQVTQMGQEVILRCVPISNHLYFYWYRQILGQKVEFLVSFYNNEISEKSEIFDDQFSVERPDGSNFTLKIRSTKLEDSAMYFCASSIRDGYTFGSGTRLTVV.

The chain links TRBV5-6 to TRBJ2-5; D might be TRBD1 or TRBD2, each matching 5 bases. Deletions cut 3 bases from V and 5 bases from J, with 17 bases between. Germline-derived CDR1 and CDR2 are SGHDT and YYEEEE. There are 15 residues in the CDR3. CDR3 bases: TGTGCCAGCAGCTCAACTCGGGGCCGGCGGGAGACCCAGTACTTC. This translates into CASSSTRGRRETQYF.

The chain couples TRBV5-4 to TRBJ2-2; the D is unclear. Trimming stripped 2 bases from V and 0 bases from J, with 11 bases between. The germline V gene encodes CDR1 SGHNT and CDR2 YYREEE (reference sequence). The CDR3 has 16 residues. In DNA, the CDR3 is TGTGCCAGCAGCTTCGGTTTGGCGGCGAACACCGGGGAGCTGTTTTTT. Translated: CASSFGLAANTGELFF.